This T cell receptor (beta chain) emerged from a study of blood T cell repertoires in COVID-19. For the study at large: Acute and convalescent COVID-19 samples came from the United States, Italy and Spain. In each case, the material was cDNA or gDNA derived from T cells, B-cell-depleted T cells, or PBMCs.

As originally analysed: How many nucleated cells were present was estimated from reference gene primer amplification. The assay was immunoSEQ multiplex PCR, and TCRdb's table has in-frame clones only and misses some. The DNA gave D and trimming, while V, J and clone size come from that table. The repertoire holds 150,000 to 200,000 clones, approximately 82% seen once, with approximately 15% in the top ten. Those who participated ranged in age from about 18 to 89 years and resided in under 25 US areas. Germline loops: CDR1 KGHDR, CDR2 SFDVKD. V was clipped by 8 bases and J by 1 base, with 16 bases between them. The CDR3 loop spans 16 amino acids.

The sequenced material came from PBMCs or T cells enriched from blood (not recorded which). This TCR was sampled from a woman in her fifties or sixties who had recovered from COVID-19. J is TRBJ2-2 and V is TRBV24-1; D possibly corresponds to TRBD1 (7 bases). The CDR3 sequence is CATMKSGDRNTGELFF. As DNA, the CDR3 is TGTGCCACCATGAAGTCGGGGGACAGGAACACCGGGGAGCTGTTTTTT.